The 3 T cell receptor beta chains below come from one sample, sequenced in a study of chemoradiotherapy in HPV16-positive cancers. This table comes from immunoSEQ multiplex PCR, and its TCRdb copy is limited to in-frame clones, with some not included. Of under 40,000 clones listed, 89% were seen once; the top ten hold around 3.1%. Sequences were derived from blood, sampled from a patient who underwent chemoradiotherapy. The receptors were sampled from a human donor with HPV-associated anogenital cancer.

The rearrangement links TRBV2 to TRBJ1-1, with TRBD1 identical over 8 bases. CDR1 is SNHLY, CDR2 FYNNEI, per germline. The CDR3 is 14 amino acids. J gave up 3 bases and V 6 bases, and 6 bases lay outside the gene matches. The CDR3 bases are TGTGCCAGCAGGCAACAGGGGGTTGACACTGAAGCTTTCTTT. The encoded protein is CASRQQGVDTEAFF.

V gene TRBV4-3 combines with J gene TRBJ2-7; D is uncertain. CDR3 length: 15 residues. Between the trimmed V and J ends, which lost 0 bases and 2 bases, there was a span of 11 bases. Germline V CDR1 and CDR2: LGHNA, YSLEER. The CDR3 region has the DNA TGCGCCAGCAGCCAAGAGGCGGCAGACCCCTACGAGCAGTACTTC. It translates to CASSQEAADPYEQYF.

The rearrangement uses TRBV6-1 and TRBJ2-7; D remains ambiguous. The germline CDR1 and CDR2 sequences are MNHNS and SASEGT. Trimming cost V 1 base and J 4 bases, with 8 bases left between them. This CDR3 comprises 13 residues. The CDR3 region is CASSEERLYEQYF. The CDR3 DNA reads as TGTGCCAGCAGTGAAGAACGGTTGTACGAGCAGTACTTC.